This entry lists 27 T cell receptor beta chains sequenced from one sample in a study of blood T cell repertoires in COVID-19. Sequencing was performed with immunoSEQ multiplex PCR; in TCRdb, only in-frame clones are kept and a portion is missing. The repertoire has roughly 240,000 clones, around four fifths of them found once; the top ten carry over 4.5%. The sequenced material came from peripheral blood. These receptors were collected from a man aged 55 to 69 who had recovered from COVID-19.

The chain combines TRBV7-7 with TRBJ2-5; D is perhaps TRBD2 (6 bases). In germline, CDR1 is SSHAT, CDR2 FNYEAQ (reference sequence). V was pared by 5 bases and J by 2 bases, with 12 bases between. This CDR3 contains 14 residues. The CDR3 coding sequence is TGTGCCAGCAGCGTAACCGGGACTCAAGAGACCCAGTACTTC. This gives the protein CASSVTGTQETQYF.

The rearrangement links TRBV2 to TRBJ2-7; 7 bases match TRBD1. V lost 2 bases and J lost 7; bases outside the gene matches: 8. CDR3 length: 14 amino acids. Germline assignment: CDR1 SNHLY and CDR2 FYNNEI. The CDR3 DNA reads TGTGCCAGCAGTGAAAGGACAGGCGCCTGGGAGCAGTACTTC. Amino acid sequence: CASSERTGAWEQYF.

V gene TRBV18 combines with J gene TRBJ2-1; TRBD1 agrees at 9 bases. The CDR3 is 13 residues long. Germline loops: CDR1 KGHSH, CDR2 LQKENI. V shed 8 bases, J shed 6 bases, and the junction held 5 bases outside the gene matches. The CDR3 is CASTSGQGNEQFF. In nucleotides, the CDR3 is TGTGCCAGCACATCGGGACAGGGCAATGAGCAGTTCTTC.

In its sample, this clone was seen once. The genes are TRBV3-1 (or the pseudogene TRBV3-2) and TRBJ1-1; D possibly corresponds to TRBD1 (5 bases). Germline lookup yields CDR1 LGHDT and CDR2 YNNKEL (reference sequence). Deletions cut 2 bases from V and 0 bases from J, with 19 bases between. The CDR3 loop spans 18 amino acids. The CDR3, as DNA: TGTGCCAGCAGCCAAAGAGGGGCCGCGGGGAATATGAACACTGAAGCTTTCTTT. Protein: CASSQRGAAGNMNTEAFF.

The chain links TRBV3-1 (or the pseudogene TRBV3-2) to TRBJ2-2; 8 bases are a match to TRBD2. V gave up 7 bases and J gave up 4 bases; unmatched junction bases: 8. The length of the CDR3 is 15 residues. The germline V gene has CDR1 LGHDT and CDR2 YNNKEL (reference sequence). As DNA, the CDR3 is TGTGCCAGCACCCGGGCGCTAGCGGGCACCGGGGAGCTGTTTTTT. Translated: CASTRALAGTGELFF.

A word on this clone: One junction end disagrees with the germline gene, perhaps due to a read error. The chain has TRBV9 and TRBJ2-7; either TRBD1 or TRBD2 may supply D (7 bases each). The CDR3 is 16 amino acids. In germline, CDR1 is SGDLS, CDR2 YYNGEE. As DNA, the CDR3 is TGTGCCCGCAGCAGGGGGGCTTTGGCGGGGGCTTTAGAGCAGTACTTC. Amino acids: CARSRGALAGALEQYF.

J is TRBJ2-1 and V is TRBV28, with TRBD1 as a possible D gene (6 bases). From germline, CDR1 is MDHEN and CDR2 SYDVKM. The CDR3 contains 15 residues. Trimming took 2 bases from V and 8 from J, leaving 16 bases between them. CDR3 in amino acids: CASSLPQGLIHEQFF. CDR3 bases: TGTGCCAGCAGTTTACCCCAGGGGCTCATCCATGAGCAGTTCTTC.

The CDR3 nucleotides are TGTGCCAGCAGTGCTACAGGGAATAGCAATCAGCCCCAGCATTTT. This sequence encodes CASSATGNSNQPQHF. This chain uses TRBV2 with TRBJ1-5, with D tentatively TRBD1 (6 bases). This CDR3 is 15 amino acids long. Germline V gene data show CDR1 as SNHLY and CDR2 as FYNNEI. V shed 4 bases and J shed 0 bases, with 10 bases lying between them.

This clone has a handful of counts. The chain employs TRBV30 and TRBJ1-6; 7 positions match TRBD1. Per germline, CDR1 GTSNPN and CDR2 SVGIG (reference sequence). The V and J ends lost 2 bases and 7 bases, in that order; junction bases with no gene match: 5. This CDR3 comprises 14 residues. This CDR3 is CAWSPTGWNSPLHF. CDR3 sequence (DNA): TGTGCCTGGAGTCCGACAGGGTGGAATTCACCCCTCCACTTT.

The V and J genes are TRBV5-1 and TRBJ2-3; 11 bases are shared with TRBD2. J lost 4 bases, V lost 2 bases, and 3 bases had no gene match. The CDR3 runs 15 residues. Germline lookup yields CDR1 SGHRS and CDR2 YFSETQ. The CDR3 loop reads CASSLGTSGPDTQYF. CDR3 sequence (DNA): TGCGCCAGCAGCTTAGGGACTAGCGGCCCAGATACGCAGTATTTT.

This chain connects TRBV30 to TRBJ2-7; possibly TRBD2 for D (5 bases). V shed 3 bases and J shed 6 bases, with 21 bases lying between them. The CDR3 contains 15 residues. Germline assignment: CDR1 GTSNPN and CDR2 SVGIG (reference sequence). The CDR3 spells CAWSSPGIELLEQYF. CDR3 nucleotide sequence: TGTGCCTGGAGCTCTCCCGGGATAGAATTGCTCGAGCAGTACTTC.

CDR3 nucleotides: TGTGCCAGCCGGGCCGCAGGGGCCTCCTCTGGGGCCAACGTCCTGACTTTC. This codes for CASRAAGASSGANVLTF. The rearrangement joins TRBV28 to TRBJ2-6; D is possibly TRBD1 (6 bases). The CDR3 has 17 residues. Looked up from germline, CDR1 is MDHEN and CDR2 is SYDVKM. V was cut by 8 bases and J by 0 bases, with 17 bases left in between.

This clone has only one observation. The chain couples TRBV6-5 to TRBJ2-1; tentative D call: TRBD2 (6 bases). Germline V gene data show CDR1 as MNHEY and CDR2 as SVGAGI. Trimming left V 3 bases short and J 2 bases short, with 14 bases between. The CDR3 runs to 16 residues. The CDR3 nucleotides read TGTGCCAGCAGTTATGGTCGTCCTAGCGCCTACAATGAGCAGTTCTTC. Its protein is CASSYGRPSAYNEQFF.

This rearrangement joins TRBV19 to TRBJ1-5; perhaps TRBD1 as D (5 bases). The V and J ends lost 6 bases and 1 base respectively, with 13 bases between them. The CDR3 extends over 15 amino acids. Looked up from germline, CDR1 is LNHDA and CDR2 is SQIVND (reference sequence). CDR3 residues: CASRIRQPSNQPQHF. The CDR3 DNA follows: TGTGCCAGTAGAATTCGACAGCCGAGCAATCAGCCCCAGCATTTT.

The rearrangement joins TRBV6-5 to TRBJ1-1, with TRBD1 matching over 7 bases. CDR1 is MNHEY and CDR2 is SVGAGI in the germline V gene. CDR3 length: 13 residues. Trimming took 6 bases from V and 5 from J; bases not matched to a gene: 6. This chain's CDR3 is CASRFDRVTEAFF. CDR3 bases: TGTGCCAGCAGATTTGACAGGGTTACTGAAGCTTTCTTT.

As for this clone: One end of the junction varies from germline; a read error may be responsible. The V gene is TRBV11-1, the J gene TRBJ2-7; D possibly corresponds to TRBD2 (6 bases). The CDR3 spans 14 residues. Germline CDR1 SGHAT, CDR2 FQDESV (reference sequence). CDR3 amino acids: CASTLNAGSYEQYF. CDR3 nucleotide sequence: TGTGCCAGCACCTTAAACGCGGGAAGTTACGAGCAGTACTTC.

V usage is TRBV4-2 and J usage is TRBJ1-3; 7 bases line up with TRBD1. CDR3 size: 17 residues. The germline V gene encodes CDR1 LGHNA and CDR2 YNFKEQ. The trim removed 1 base at V and 1 base at J, leaving 7 bases unmatched. The CDR3 DNA reads TGTGCCAGCAGCCAAGTGGCAGGGGGGATATCTGGAAACACCATATATTTT. The encoded protein is CASSQVAGGISGNTIYF.

CDR3 sequence reads: CAWSVLLKQGLFF. The CDR3 coding sequence is TGTGCCTGGAGTGTCCTTTTGAAACAGGGACTGTTTTTT. The J gene is TRBJ1-4, the V gene TRBV30, with D possibly being TRBD1 (6 bases). The germline CDR1 and CDR2 sequences are GTSNPN and SVGIG (reference sequence). This CDR3 spans 13 amino acids. The V and J ends lost 0 bases and 13 bases respectively, with 15 bases between them. The whole variable domain, remainder taken from reference TRBV30 and TRBJ1-4, is SQTIHQWPATLVQPVGSPLSLECTVEGTSNPNLYWYRQAAGRGLQLLFYSVGIGQISSEVPQNLSASRPQDRQFILSSKKLLLSDSGFYLCAWSVLLKQGLFFGSGTQLSVL.

The chain couples TRBV5-4 to TRBJ2-5; 8 nucleotides align to TRBD2. There are 15 residues in the CDR3. In germline, CDR1 is SGHNT, CDR2 YYREEE (reference sequence). V gave up 4 bases and J gave up 5 bases; unmatched junction bases: 10. CDR3 residues: CASSLGSTSAETQYF. CDR3 bases: TGTGCCAGCAGCCTGGGTTCGACTAGCGCGGAGACCCAGTACTTC.

The genes are TRBV20-1 and TRBJ2-7; TRBD2 matches 7 bases. V shed 3 bases, J shed 4 bases, and the junction held 6 bases outside the gene matches. The CDR3 covers 13 residues. Germline V CDR1 and CDR2: DFQATT, SNEGSKA (reference sequence). The DNA for the CDR3 is TGCAGTGCTAGTCCCAGCGGGATGTACGAGCAGTACTTC. Its translation: CSASPSGMYEQYF.

This clone was seen only once. The chain uses TRBV4-2 and TRBJ2-7; D is ambiguous. Trimming shortened V by 0 bases and J by 0 bases, and 6 bases separated the two germline ends. This CDR3 is 14 amino acids long. Germline V gene data show CDR1 as LGHNA and CDR2 as YNFKEQ. Here the CDR3 reads CASSQERNSYEQYF. As DNA, the CDR3 is TGTGCCAGCAGCCAAGAGCGGAACTCCTACGAGCAGTACTTC.

This clone turned up a few times. The chain links TRBV7-8 to TRBJ1-5; 7 nucleotides line up with TRBD1. Germline V gives CDR1 SGHVS, CDR2 FQNEAQ. CDR3 length: 13 amino acids. The V segment lost 5 bases and the J segment 7 bases; nucleotides outside the gene matches: 5. CDR3 DNA: TGTGCCAGCAGCCATGACAGGGCCCAGCCCCAGCATTTT. Translating gives CASSHDRAQPQHF.

V is TRBV6-5 and J is TRBJ2-5; 9 nucleotides match TRBD2. The CDR3 contains 14 residues. The germline V gene has CDR1 MNHEY and CDR2 SVGAGI. Trimming at V came to 6 bases and at J to 5 bases, leaving 7 bases not matched to a gene. The CDR3 nucleotides read TGTGCCAGCAGATTAGCGGGAGCGGGGGAGACCCAGTACTTC. The encoded protein is CASRLAGAGETQYF.

The chain employs TRBV24-1 and TRBJ1-5, with 7 positions matching TRBD1. The CDR3 spans 15 residues. Unmatched junction bases numbered 3, after V lost 2 bases and J lost 3 bases. Looked up from germline, CDR1 is KGHDR and CDR2 is SFDVKD. CDR3 DNA sequence: TGTGCCACCAGTGATTCCAGGGGGGACAATCAGCCCCAGCATTTT. It codes for CATSDSRGDNQPQHF.

The chain recombines TRBV18 with TRBJ2-3; 7 positions agree with TRBD1. The J segment lost 0 bases and the V segment lost 4 bases, leaving 13 bases of the junction unmatched. Looked up from germline, CDR1 is KGHSH and CDR2 is LQKENI. CDR3 length: 18 amino acids. The CDR3: CASSLVRRTGLSTDTQYF. In DNA form, the CDR3 reads TGTGCCAGCTCACTCGTCCGACGGACAGGATTGAGCACAGATACGCAGTATTTT.

The chain joins TRBV2 to TRBJ2-1; maybe TRBD2 (6 bases). Trimming removed 6 bases from V and 8 bases from J, with 14 bases in between. From germline, CDR1 is SNHLY and CDR2 FYNNEI. The CDR3 totals 13 residues. DNA of the CDR3: TGTGCCAGCAGCGAGTGGGGGGACTATGAGCAGTTCTTC. The encoded protein is CASSEWGDYEQFF.

The chain has TRBV12-3 or TRBV12-4 and TRBJ1-5, with D maybe TRBD1 (6 bases). With 6 bases removed from V and 4 bases from J, the gap between germline ends came to 10 bases. The CDR3 sequence is 13 residues long. This CDR3 reads CASRTGPNQPQHF. The CDR3 DNA is TGTGCCAGCAGAACAGGGCCAAATCAGCCCCAGCATTTT.